This entry lists 23 T cell receptor beta chains sequenced from one sample in a study of shared clonotypes between healthy human individuals. Using immunoSEQ multiplex PCR, the repertoire was profiled, and TCRdb retains in-frame clones only, with some absent. The sample has more than 2 million clones; approximately 95% are singletons. What was sequenced was naive CD4+ T cells sorted from blood. Specified subset: CD45RA+ positively selected. These receptors originate from a man aged 18-30 years in good health.

This rearrangement joins TRBV27 to TRBJ2-7; D gene ambiguous. Trimming removed 5 bases from V and 0 bases from J, with 8 bases in between. The CDR3 is made up of 13 amino acids. Germline V gives CDR1 MNHEY, CDR2 SMNVEV (reference sequence). The CDR3 sequence: CASSPRVSYEQYF. Here the CDR3 DNA reads TGTGCCAGCAGTCCTAGGGTCTCCTACGAGCAGTACTTC.

DNA for the CDR3: TGTGCCAGCAGCTTTGCGGTACGACCGACCTCCTACAATGAGCAGTTCTTC. Its translation is CASSFAVRPTSYNEQFF. J is TRBJ2-1 and V is TRBV7-8, with unresolved D. This CDR3 contains 17 residues. Germline assignment: CDR1 SGHVS and CDR2 FQNEAQ. The V gene lost 3 bases and the J gene lost 0 bases, with 15 bases spanning the gap.

The rearrangement joins TRBV6-1 to TRBJ1-4; no clear D. V was shortened by 5 bases and J by 7 bases, with 11 bases between the two germline ends. CDR3 size: 13 residues. Germline lookup yields CDR1 MNHNS and CDR2 SASEGT. The CDR3 loop is CASSQDRSEKLFF. Written as DNA, the CDR3 is TGTGCCAGCAGTCAGGACCGGAGTGAAAAACTGTTTTTT.

The J gene is TRBJ2-1, the V gene TRBV7-9; D possibly corresponds to TRBD2 (6 bases). The CDR3 extends over 18 amino acids. The V gene's germline CDR1 is SEHNR and CDR2 FQNEAQ (reference sequence). The V end was cut by 4 bases, the J end by 8 bases, with 27 bases between. The CDR3 nucleotides are TGTGCCAGCAGCTCAAATTTGTATGCGCGGCCACGGGAGTATGAGCAGTTCTTC. This encodes CASSSNLYARPREYEQFF.

This clone is a singleton in its sample. The chain joins TRBV6-5 to TRBJ1-3; D is unresolved. The CDR3 loop spans 16 amino acids. The V and J ends lost 0 bases and 0 bases respectively, with 9 bases between them. Per germline, CDR1 MNHEY and CDR2 SVGAGI. CDR3 coding DNA: TGTGCCAGCAGTTACTCCGGCCCGAGCTCTGGAAACACCATATATTTT. This sequence encodes CASSYSGPSSGNTIYF.

The rearrangement links TRBV29-1 to TRBJ2-7; a possible D gene is TRBD1 (6 bases). Germline-derived CDR1 and CDR2 are SQVTM and ANQGSEA. V was trimmed by 4 bases and J by 2 bases, leaving 9 bases between them. The CDR3 is made up of 12 amino acids. CDR3 amino acids: CSVGGQPYEQYF. For the CDR3, the DNA is TGCAGCGTTGGGGGACAACCCTACGAGCAGTACTTC.

The CDR3 sequence is CASSLQLSYGYTF. As DNA, the CDR3 is TGTGCCAGCAGCTTACAGTTAAGCTATGGCTACACCTTC. The V call is TRBV7-2, the J call TRBJ1-2; D not certain. Trimming stripped 2 bases from V and 4 bases from J, with 8 bases between. CDR3 length: 13 residues. Germline V gene lookup returns CDR1 SGHTA and CDR2 FQGNSA.

This chain links TRBV10-3 with TRBJ2-2, with 7 bases lining up with TRBD1. The germline CDR1 and CDR2 sequences are ENHRY and SYGVKD. The V segment lost 4 bases and the J segment 2 bases; nucleotides outside the gene matches: 4. The CDR3 length is 15 residues. The CDR3 DNA follows: TGTGCCATCAGTGGAGGGACAGTTAACACCGGGGAGCTGTTTTTT. Its translation: CAISGGTVNTGELFF.

As concerns this clone: Distinct nucleotide sequences in the sample also encode this CDR3. In DNA, the CDR3 is TGCGCCAGCAGCTTCACCGGGACGGTGAACACTGAAGCTTTCTTT. It encodes CASSFTGTVNTEAFF. The V call is TRBV5-1, the J call TRBJ1-1, with D possibly TRBD1 on 5 matching bases. Germline lookup yields CDR1 SGHRS and CDR2 YFSETQ. Trimming left V 2 bases short and J 0 bases short, with 11 bases between. The CDR3 spans 15 residues.

V and J are TRBV6-1 and TRBJ2-5; 8 positions match TRBD1. J was trimmed by 5 bases and V by 4 bases; bases with no gene match: 9. The CDR3 length is 15 residues. Germline CDR1 reads MNHNS; CDR2 reads SASEGT. This CDR3 reads CASSGRTGQWETQYF. The CDR3 DNA reads as TGTGCCAGCAGTGGAAGGACAGGGCAATGGGAGACCCAGTACTTC.

This chain links TRBV4-2 with TRBJ2-5; 10 nucleotides agree with TRBD2. Germline lookup yields CDR1 LGHNA and CDR2 YNFKEQ. Trimming cost V 4 bases and J 1 base; bases outside gene matches: 6. The CDR3 is 16 amino acids. CDR3 loop: CASSPSLAGAQETQYF. As DNA, the CDR3 is TGTGCCAGCAGCCCCTCCCTAGCGGGGGCCCAAGAGACCCAGTACTTC.

For this clone: This specimen includes other DNA sequences encoding the same CDR3. This sequence joins TRBV5-1 and TRBJ2-7; TRBD2 might be the D (5 bases). The CDR3 is 13 residues long. V was clipped by 4 bases and J by 2 bases, with 10 bases between them. The V gene's germline CDR1 is SGHRS and CDR2 YFSETQ. CDR3 nucleotide sequence: TGCGCCAGCAGCCTGGCCGGGACCTACGAGCAGTACTTC. Protein product: CASSLAGTYEQYF.

In regard to this clone: The same CDR3 can be traced to other DNA sequences in this sample. Written as DNA, the CDR3 is TGTGCCAGCAGCGCAGCGACGGGGAACACTGAAGCTTTCTTT. Translating it yields CASSAATGNTEAFF. V usage is TRBV9 and J usage is TRBJ1-1; D is undetermined. Trimming removed 3 bases at V and 1 base at J, with 10 bases between. The V gene's germline CDR1 is SGDLS and CDR2 YYNGEE. The CDR3 has 14 amino acids. The full variable domain, completed using reference TRBV9 and TRBJ1-1, is DSGVTQTPKHLITATGQRVTLRCSPRSGDLSVYWYQQSLDQGLQFLIQYYNGEERAKGNILERFSAQQFPDLHSELNLSSLELGDSALYFCASSAATGNTEAFFGQGTRLTVV.

The chain links TRBV5-1 to TRBJ2-1, with 9 nucleotides matching TRBD1. With V trimmed by 4 bases and J by 6 bases, 5 bases remained unmatched. This CDR3 contains 14 residues. Germline loops: CDR1 SGHRS, CDR2 YFSETQ. The CDR3 protein is CASSRDRDFNEQFF. CDR3 coding DNA: TGCGCCAGCAGCCGGGACAGGGATTTCAATGAGCAGTTCTTC.

The chain combines TRBV2 with TRBJ1-2; 7 bases match TRBD1. Germline V CDR1 and CDR2: SNHLY, FYNNEI. V trimming: 7 bases; J trimming: 2 bases; junction bases outside the gene matches: 10. The CDR3 has 15 residues. CDR3 sequence reads: CASTDDRVGNYGYTF. Written as DNA, the CDR3 is TGTGCCAGCACTGACGACAGGGTGGGGAACTATGGCTACACCTTC.

V gene TRBV28 combines with J gene TRBJ2-5; D may be TRBD1 or TRBD2 (6 bases each). Germline V gene data show CDR1 as MDHEN and CDR2 as SYDVKM. Trimming pared 2 bases from V and 14 bases from J, leaving 24 bases between. The length of the CDR3 is 15 residues. The CDR3 is CASSLRGGRDTPNYF. CDR3 in DNA: TGTGCCAGCAGTTTAAGAGGGGGGCGAGACACCCCGAACTACTTC. The whole variable domain, remainder taken from reference TRBV28 and TRBJ2-5, is DVKVTQSSRYLVKRTGEKVFLECVQDMDHENMFWYRQDPGLGLRLIYFSYDVKMKEKGDIPEGYSVSREKKERFSLILESASTNQTSMYLCASSLRGGRDTPNYFGPGTRLLVL.

This sequence joins TRBV7-2 and TRBJ1-1, with a possible D match to TRBD1 (6 bases). The germline V gene has CDR1 SGHTA and CDR2 FQGNSA. Trimming removed 5 bases at V and 3 bases at J, with 19 bases between. The CDR3 has 16 amino acids. CDR3 in amino acids: CASSPRGGLTHTEAFF. CDR3 sequence (DNA): TGTGCCAGCAGCCCTCGAGGGGGTTTAACGCACACTGAAGCTTTCTTT.

This chain's CDR3 is CASSPAAGEQYF. CDR3 DNA: TGTGCCAGCAGCCCGGCAGCTGGGGAGCAGTACTTC. The chain joins TRBV28 to TRBJ2-7, with D hard to call. The CDR3 extends over 12 amino acids. V lost 6 bases, J lost 7 bases, and 13 bases lay in between. CDR1 and CDR2 from the germline V gene are MDHEN and SYDVKM.

The chain uses TRBV4-1 and TRBJ1-6, with 10 bases fitting TRBD1. Per the germline V gene, CDR1 is MGHRA and CDR2 is YSYEKL. This CDR3 has 16 residues. Trimming removed 1 base from V and 9 bases from J; junction bases left unmatched: 6. CDR3 sequence: CASSQGQGARSSPLHF. DNA for the CDR3: TGCGCCAGCAGCCAAGGACAGGGGGCTAGGAGTTCACCCCTCCACTTT.

This chain's CDR3 is CASIPGPTNTGELFF. CDR3 nucleotides: TGCGCCAGTATACCGGGACCGACGAACACCGGGGAGCTGTTTTTT. The chain joins TRBV5-1 to TRBJ2-2; D may be TRBD1 or TRBD2 (5 bases each). Germline assignment: CDR1 SGHRS and CDR2 YFSETQ. This CDR3 is built from 15 residues. Trimming stripped 8 bases from V and 0 bases from J, with 14 bases between.

J is TRBJ2-5 and V is TRBV6-1; D is tentatively TRBD1 or TRBD2 (5 bases each). The germline V gene encodes CDR1 MNHNS and CDR2 SASEGT. The germline V and J ends were trimmed by 4 bases and 5 bases, with 11 bases remaining between them. The length of the CDR3 is 13 residues. CDR3: CASSAGSGETQYF. The CDR3 nucleotides are TGTGCCAGCAGTGCAGGGTCGGGGGAGACCCAGTACTTC.

A remark on this clone: This could be a read error, since a much larger clone is one nucleotide away. This sample also contains other DNA sequences that code for the same CDR3. The V and J genes are TRBV6-1 and TRBJ1-5, with 9 bases identical to TRBD1. J lost 5 bases, V lost 4 bases, and 0 bases had no gene match. Looked up from germline, CDR1 is MNHNS and CDR2 is SASEGT. The CDR3 sequence is 13 residues long. As DNA, the CDR3 is TGTGCCAGCAGTGGGACAGGGGATCAGCCCCAGCATTTT. It is translated as CASSGTGDQPQHF.

This chain uses TRBV10-3 with TRBJ2-7, with 9 bases that match TRBD1. The CDR3 sequence is 14 residues long. Unmatched junction bases numbered 5, after V lost 2 bases and J lost 6 bases. Germline V gene data show CDR1 as ENHRY and CDR2 as SYGVKD. The chain's CDR3 is CAISEGQGNSEQYF. The CDR3 bases are TGTGCCATCAGTGAGGGACAGGGGAACAGCGAGCAGTACTTC.